Listed below are T cell receptor beta chains from one sample, sequenced in a study of T cells after yellow fever vaccination. TCRdb independently ran MiXCR on the 5' RACE reads; one entry per CDR3 protein. Among 550,000 to 750,000 distinct CDR3 sequences listed, approximately 13% were seen once. The sample was PBMCs, taken on the day of the yellow fever booster vaccination. Receptors were obtained from a man aged 25-45 years who received the YFV17D yellow fever vaccine. The CDR3 runs from the conserved cysteine through the conserved F or W. The D gene is left open where the match is weak. Size is omitted from some rows. Given values are once, few, many or a class for expanded clones.

TRBJ2-1	TRBV28	TRBD2	few	TGTGCCAGCAGTTCCCAGCGGGCTAGCGGGAGTTGGGATGAGCAGTTCTTC	CASSSQRASGSWDEQFF
TRBJ2-7	TRBV7-2	TRBD2	.	TGTGCCAGCAGCTTATTTCAGACGGGAGGTATTTGGTACTTC	CASSLFQTGGIWYF
TRBJ2-1	TRBV7-9	.	few	TGTGCCAGCAGCTTAGAAACAGCCTACAATGAGCAGTTCTTC	CASSLETAYNEQFF
TRBJ2-7	TRBV25-1	TRBD1	many	TGTGCCAGCAGTGAGGGACAGGGGAGGTACGAGCAGTACTTC	CASSEGQGRYEQYF
TRBJ2-7	TRBV3-1	.	.	TGTGCCAGCAGCCAATTGGGCAAGAGCTCCTACGAGCAGTACTTC	CASSQLGKSSYEQYF
TRBJ2-3	TRBV19	.	once	TGTGCCAGTGTGGACCTTAGCACAGATACGCAGTATTTT	CASVDLSTDTQYF
TRBJ2-6	TRBV23-1	.	few	TGCGCCAGCAGCCCACAGGGAATACCTGGGGCCAACGTCCTGACTTTC	CASSPQGIPGANVLTF
TRBJ1-4	TRBV7-2	.	few	TGTGCCAGCAGCTTAGGGACCGGGGGCGAACTGTTTTTT	CASSLGTGGELFF
TRBJ2-3	TRBV20-1	TRBD2	.	TGCAGTGCTCCCGGACTAGCGGGAGGGATAGCCGGCACAGATACGCAGTATTTT	CSAPGLAGGIAGTDTQYF
TRBJ2-3	TRBV5-1	.	.	TGCGCCAGCAGCTTGGAGGATCTCACAGATACGCAGTATTTT	CASSLEDLTDTQYF
TRBJ2-5	TRBV5-1	.	few	TGCGCCAGCAGCAGAACCCGGACAAACCAAGAGACCCAGTACTTC	CASSRTRTNQETQYF
TRBJ2-5	TRBV7-2	TRBD2	.	TGTGCCAGCACCCCGGGGTTAGCGGGAGGGGAGACCCAGTACTTC	CASTPGLAGGETQYF
TRBJ2-7	TRBV18	.	few	TGTGCCAGCTCACCAAGTCGGGACATGACCTACGAGCAGTACTTC	CASSPSRDMTYEQYF
TRBJ2-1	TRBV25-1	.	.	TGTGCCAGCAGCAGAAGAAGCGGGAATGAGCAGTTCTTC	CASSRRSGNEQFF
TRBJ1-2	TRBV12-3/TRBV12-4	.	.	TGTGCCAGCAGTTTCATGAAAGGGAGTCATGGCTACACCTTC	CASSFMKGSHGYTF
TRBJ2-1	TRBV5-1	.	few	TGCGCCAGCAGCTTGGGAGGGCGGATCTCTTACAATGAGCAGTTCTTC	CASSLGGRISYNEQFF
TRBJ1-1	TRBV3-1	.	few	TGTGCCAGCAGCCAAGCAGGGTCTGAAGCTTTCTTT	CASSQAGSEAFF
TRBJ2-1	TRBV28	TRBD2	few	TGTGCCAGCAGGAGACGGACTAGCGGATACAATGAGCAGTTCTTC	CASRRRTSGYNEQFF
TRBJ2-7	TRBV28	TRBD1	few	TGTGCCAGCAGTACCGCAGGGGGCATCCGCTCCTACGAGCAGTACTTC	CASSTAGGIRSYEQYF
TRBJ2-5	TRBV7-7	.	.	TGTGCCAGCAGCTTAGGTCCGCCTAGGGATTTAGGAGAGACCCAGTACTTC	CASSLGPPRDLGETQYF
TRBJ1-1	TRBV30	.	.	TGTGCCTGGAGTGTACTTTCCGGACTTATGAACACTGAAGCTTTCTTT	CAWSVLSGLMNTEAFF
TRBJ2-2	TRBV18	.	few	TGTGCCAGCTCACACGTGGGAGAGAACACCGGGGAGCTGTTTTTT	CASSHVGENTGELFF
TRBJ2-3	TRBV30	.	few	TGTGCCCTCAGGGAAGATACGCAGTATTTT	CALREDTQYF
TRBJ2-5	TRBV5-1	.	.	TGCGCCAGCAGCACGGTCCAAATCCAAGAGACCCAGTACTTC	CASSTVQIQETQYF
TRBJ2-3	TRBV4-3	TRBD1	.	TGCGCCAGCAGCCCAGGCACAGGGGTAGATACGCAGTATTTT	CASSPGTGVDTQYF
TRBJ2-1	TRBV7-2	TRBD2	few	TGTGCCAGCAGCTTGGGAGCGGGAGGCAATGAGCAGTTCTTC	CASSLGAGGNEQFF
TRBJ2-1	TRBV19	TRBD1	few	TGTGCCAGTAGTAGTCGGGACAGAGAGCAGTTCTTC	CASSSRDREQFF
TRBJ1-4	TRBV5-1	.	.	TGCGCCAGCAGCTTGGGGGGCAGGGTGGAAGAAAAACTGTTTTTT	CASSLGGRVEEKLFF
TRBJ2-2	TRBV4-3	.	.	TGCGCCAGCCTCGGGGCCACCGGGGAGCTGTTTTTT	CASLGATGELFF
TRBJ2-2	TRBV12-3/TRBV12-4	.	few	TGTGCCAGCAATCACGGGACCGGGGAGCTGTTTTTT	CASNHGTGELFF
TRBJ2-1	TRBV29-1	TRBD1	few	TGCAGCGTTACGACAGGGGGCGATGAGCAGTTCTTC	CSVTTGGDEQFF
TRBJ2-5	TRBV20-1	TRBD1	few	TGCAGTGCTAATCGTGGACAGGCCCAAGAGACCCAGTACTTC	CSANRGQAQETQYF
TRBJ2-2	TRBV15	.	few	TGTGCCACCAGCAGAGGCGGGACCCGACTGGGCGGGGAGCTGTTTTTT	CATSRGGTRLGGELFF
TRBJ1-5	TRBV10-2	.	many	TGCGCCAGCAAGGGAGGGGTGGGTCAGCCCCAGCATTTT	CASKGGVGQPQHF
TRBJ2-3	TRBV6-1	.	few	TGTGCCAGCAGAACTCTAGACACAGATACGCAGTATTTT	CASRTLDTDTQYF
TRBJ2-1	TRBV6-2/TRBV6-3	TRBD2	.	TGTGCCAGCAGTTACTCCGGGACTAGCGGGGAGGAAAATGAGCAGTTCTTC	CASSYSGTSGEENEQFF
TRBJ1-1	TRBV12-3/TRBV12-4	.	.	TGTGCCAGCTGTACAGAGATGAACACTGAAGCTTTCTTT	CASCTEMNTEAFF
TRBJ1-2	TRBV27	.	.	TGTGCCAGCAGTTTAGAGGGTTTCGGATTGGATGGCTACACCTTC	CASSLEGFGLDGYTF
TRBJ2-7	TRBV4-3	.	.	TGCGCCAGCAGCCCAGGGAAGGGGGCCTACGAGCAGTACTTC	CASSPGKGAYEQYF
TRBJ2-1	TRBV20-1	.	few	TGCTGTGCTAGAGATCTGGCACCGAGCTCCTACAATGAGCAGTTCTTC	CCARDLAPSSYNEQFF
TRBJ2-1	TRBV6-5	TRBD2	.	TGTGCCAGCAGTTACTCCCCGGAGCGGGGCAATGAGCAGTTCTTC	CASSYSPERGNEQFF
TRBJ2-3	TRBV20-1	TRBD2	.	TGCAGTGCTAGGCGGGAGGAGAGCACAGATACGCAGTATTTT	CSARREESTDTQYF
TRBJ2-1	TRBV11-2	TRBD2	few	TGTGCCAGCAGCTCACCTCCAGGGACTAGCGGAGGGAACAATGAGCAGTTCTTC	CASSSPPGTSGGNNEQFF
TRBJ2-7	TRBV20-1	.	few	TGCAGTGCTAAAGGCGTTATCTACGAGCAGTACTTC	CSAKGVIYEQYF
TRBJ1-4	TRBV5-1	.	few	TGCGCCAGCCGGCTTAATGAAAAACTGTTTTTT	CASRLNEKLFF
TRBJ2-7	TRBV7-2	.	.	TGTGCCAGCAAGAGACCGGGATCCACCTACGAGCAGTACTTC	CASKRPGSTYEQYF
TRBJ2-1	TRBV20-1	TRBD1	.	TGCAGTGCTCCTACTTGGACAGGGATGGGCAATGAGCAGTTCTTC	CSAPTWTGMGNEQFF
TRBJ2-7	TRBV20-1	TRBD2	.	TGCAGTGCTAGAGTGCTCCAGCGGGGGCCTTACGAGCAGTACTTC	CSARVLQRGPYEQYF
TRBJ2-5	TRBV5-4	.	few	TGTGCCAGCAGCCACCCCCCCGCCGGGACACAAGAGACCCAGTACTTC	CASSHPPAGTQETQYF
TRBJ2-7	TRBV12-3/TRBV12-4	TRBD2	.	TGTGCCAGCAGCCTAGGAGAGACTAGCGGAAACTACGAGCAGTACTTC	CASSLGETSGNYEQYF